This TCR beta chain was recorded in a study of blood T cell repertoires in COVID-19. Background on the study: Acute and convalescent COVID-19 specimens originated in the United States, Italy and Spain. PBMCs, B-cell-depleted T cells, or T cells provided the cDNA or gDNA that made up the material.

V was cut by 5 bases and J by 5 bases, with 9 bases left in between. The CDR3 sequence is 12 residues long. CDR1 and CDR2 from the germline V gene are SEHNR and FQNEAQ (reference sequence). Seattle patients were enrolled while actively infected and followed longitudinally. Per the study methods: Reference gene primers were amplified, and this amplification served to estimate nucleated cell counts. The data were produced by immunoSEQ multiplex PCR, yet TCRdb's version contains in-frame clones alone and is incomplete. Clonal size and the V and J genes are those of that table, whereas D and trimming came from the DNA. The table lists roughly 500,000 clones, roughly nine tenths of them singletons.

The sequence derives from a man between 18 and 29 years old with COVID-19, enrolled during active disease. Sequenced: peripheral blood. The chain uses TRBV7-9 and TRBJ2-5; the D is unclear. The CDR3 DNA sequence: TGTGCCAGCAGCCCCCAATTCGAGACCCAGTACTTC. Translated, it gives CASSPQFETQYF.